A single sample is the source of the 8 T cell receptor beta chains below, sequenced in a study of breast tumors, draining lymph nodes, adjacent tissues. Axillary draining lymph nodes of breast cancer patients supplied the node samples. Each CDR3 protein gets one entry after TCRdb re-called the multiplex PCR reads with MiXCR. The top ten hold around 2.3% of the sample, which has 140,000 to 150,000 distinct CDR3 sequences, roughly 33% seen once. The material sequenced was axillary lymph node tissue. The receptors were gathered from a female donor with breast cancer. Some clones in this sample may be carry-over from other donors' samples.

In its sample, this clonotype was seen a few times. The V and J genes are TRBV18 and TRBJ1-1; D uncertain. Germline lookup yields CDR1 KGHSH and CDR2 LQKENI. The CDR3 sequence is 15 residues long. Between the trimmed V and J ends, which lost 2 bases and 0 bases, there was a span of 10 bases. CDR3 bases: TGTGCCAGCTCACCAGGGCAGACTGTGAACACTGAAGCTTTCTTT. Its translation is CASSPGQTVNTEAFF.

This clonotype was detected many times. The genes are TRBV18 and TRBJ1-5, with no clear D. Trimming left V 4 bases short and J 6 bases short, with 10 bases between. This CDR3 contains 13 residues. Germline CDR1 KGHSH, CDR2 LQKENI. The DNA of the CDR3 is TGTGCCAGCTCACGGGGTCGGGGTCAGCCCCAGCATTTT. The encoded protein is CASSRGRGQPQHF.

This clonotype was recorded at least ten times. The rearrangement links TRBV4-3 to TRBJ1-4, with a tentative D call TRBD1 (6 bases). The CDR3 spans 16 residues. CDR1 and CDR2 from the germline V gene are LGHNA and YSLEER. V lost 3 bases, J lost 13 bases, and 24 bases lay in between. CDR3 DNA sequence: TGCGCCAGCAGCCAGGACTACAGGGCGCTTGGTGGTCCACTGTTTTTT. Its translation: CASSQDYRALGGPLFF.

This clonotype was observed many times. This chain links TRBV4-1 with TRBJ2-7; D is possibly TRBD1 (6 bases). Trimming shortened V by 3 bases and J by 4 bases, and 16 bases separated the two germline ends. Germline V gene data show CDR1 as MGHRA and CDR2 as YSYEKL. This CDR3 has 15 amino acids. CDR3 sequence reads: CASSHEPDSRYEQYF. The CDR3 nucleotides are TGCGCCAGCAGCCACGAACCGGACAGCCGGTACGAGCAGTACTTC.

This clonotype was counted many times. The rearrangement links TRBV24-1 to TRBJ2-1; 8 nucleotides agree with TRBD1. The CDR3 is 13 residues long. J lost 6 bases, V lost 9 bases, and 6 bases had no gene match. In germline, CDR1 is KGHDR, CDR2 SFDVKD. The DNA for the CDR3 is TGTGCCACCGAAGGACAGGGATCCAATGAGCAGTTCTTC. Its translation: CATEGQGSNEQFF.

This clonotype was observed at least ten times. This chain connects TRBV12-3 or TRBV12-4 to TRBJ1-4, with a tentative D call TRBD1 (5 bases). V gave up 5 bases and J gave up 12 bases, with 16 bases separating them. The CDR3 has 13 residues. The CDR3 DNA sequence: TGTGCCAGCAGTCCGCAGACCGGGGGGGAACTGTTTTTT. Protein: CASSPQTGGELFF.

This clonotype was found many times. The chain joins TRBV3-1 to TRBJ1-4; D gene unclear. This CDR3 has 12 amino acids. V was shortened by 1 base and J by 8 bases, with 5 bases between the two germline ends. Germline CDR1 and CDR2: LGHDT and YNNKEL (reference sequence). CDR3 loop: CASSQVREKLFF. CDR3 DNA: TGTGCCAGCAGCCAAGTTCGAGAAAAACTGTTTTTT.

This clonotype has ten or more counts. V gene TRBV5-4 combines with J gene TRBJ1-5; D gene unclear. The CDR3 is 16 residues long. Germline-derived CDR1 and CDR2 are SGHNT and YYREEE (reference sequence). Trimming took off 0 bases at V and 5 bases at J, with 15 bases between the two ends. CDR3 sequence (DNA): TGTGCCAGCAGCTTGGGAGGGAATGACTTCCATCAGCCCCAGCATTTT. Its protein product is CASSLGGNDFHQPQHF. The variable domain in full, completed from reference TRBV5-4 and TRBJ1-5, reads ETGVTQSPTHLIKTRGQQVTLRCSSQSGHNTVSWYQQALGQGPQFIFQYYREEENGRGNFPPRFSGLQFPNYSSELNVNALELDDSALYLCASSLGGNDFHQPQHFGDGTRLSIL.